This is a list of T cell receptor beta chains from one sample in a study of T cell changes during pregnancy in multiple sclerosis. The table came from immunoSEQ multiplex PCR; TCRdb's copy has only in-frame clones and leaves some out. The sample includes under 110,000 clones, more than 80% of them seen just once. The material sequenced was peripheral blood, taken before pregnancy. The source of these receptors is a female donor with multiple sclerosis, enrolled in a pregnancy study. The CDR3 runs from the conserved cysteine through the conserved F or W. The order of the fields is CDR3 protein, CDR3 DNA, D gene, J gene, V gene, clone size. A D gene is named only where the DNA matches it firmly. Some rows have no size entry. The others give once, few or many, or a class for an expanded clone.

CDR3: CASSDAPGQGAQGYTF; DNA: TGTGCCAGCAGTGACGCCCCGGGACAGGGGGCGCAAGGCTACACCTTC; D: TRBD1; J: TRBJ1-2; V: TRBV6-4; size: .
CDR3: CASSLLTSFPYEQYF; DNA: TGTGCCAGCAGCCTACTGACTAGTTTCCCTTACGAGCAGTACTTC; D: .; J: TRBJ2-7; V: TRBV11-1; size: .
CDR3: CASSLYGYTF; DNA: TGTGCCAGCAGCCTCTATGGCTACACCTTC; D: .; J: TRBJ1-2; V: TRBV7-9; size: once
CDR3: CATGTGVRDYGYTF; DNA: TGTGCCACCGGAACAGGGGTGAGGGACTATGGCTACACCTTC; D: TRBD1; J: TRBJ1-2; V: TRBV19; size: .
CDR3: CASSYSRRANEQFF; DNA: TGTGCCAGCAGTTACTCGCGGAGGGCGAATGAGCAGTTCTTC; D: .; J: TRBJ2-1; V: TRBV6-5; size: .
CDR3: CASSPPLAAETDTQYF; DNA: TGCGCCAGCAGTCCACCCCTAGCAGCCGAAACAGATACGCAGTATTTT; D: .; J: TRBJ2-3; V: TRBV5-1; size: .
CDR3: CASSEQMDSGQPQHF; DNA: TGTGCCAGCAGTGAACAGATGGATTCGGGTCAGCCCCAGCATTTT; D: .; J: TRBJ1-5; V: TRBV6-1; size: .
CDR3: CASSTGPGTDTQYF; DNA: TGTGCCAGCAGTACTGGTCCGGGCACAGATACGCAGTATTTT; D: .; J: TRBJ2-3; V: TRBV2; size: .
CDR3: CASSPQGADQPQHF; DNA: TGTGCCAGCTCACCACAGGGGGCCGATCAGCCCCAGCATTTT; D: TRBD1; J: TRBJ1-5; V: TRBV18; size: .
CDR3: CASSQGQGPTYNEQFF; DNA: TGCGCCAGCAGCCAAGGACAGGGCCCTACCTACAATGAGCAGTTCTTC; D: TRBD1; J: TRBJ2-1; V: TRBV5-4; size: .
CDR3: CASSELLRGSGNTIYF; DNA: TGTGCCAGCAGTGAACTCTTGAGAGGGTCTGGAAACACCATATATTTT; D: .; J: TRBJ1-3; V: TRBV6-1; size: .
CDR3: CASSYGSYGYTF; DNA: TGTGCCAGCAGTTACGGCAGCTATGGCTACACCTTC; D: .; J: TRBJ1-2; V: TRBV6-6; size: few
CDR3: CASSPPAGTYEQYF; DNA: TGTGCCAGCTCACCACCGGCGGGGACCTACGAGCAGTACTTC; D: .; J: TRBJ2-7; V: TRBV18; size: .
CDR3: CASSLDGGIYGYTF; DNA: TGTGCCAGCAGCTTAGACGGGGGAATCTATGGCTACACCTTC; D: .; J: TRBJ1-2; V: TRBV7-9; size: .
CDR3: CASSISGGAYNEQFF; DNA: TGTGCCAGCAGCATTAGCGGGGGGGCGTACAATGAGCAGTTCTTC; D: TRBD2; J: TRBJ2-1; V: TRBV7-3; size: .
CDR3: CASSLKLAGQLGTGELFF; DNA: TGTGCCAGCTCGCTAAAACTAGCGGGTCAACTGGGGACCGGGGAGCTGTTTTTT; D: TRBD2; J: TRBJ2-2; V: TRBV18; size: .